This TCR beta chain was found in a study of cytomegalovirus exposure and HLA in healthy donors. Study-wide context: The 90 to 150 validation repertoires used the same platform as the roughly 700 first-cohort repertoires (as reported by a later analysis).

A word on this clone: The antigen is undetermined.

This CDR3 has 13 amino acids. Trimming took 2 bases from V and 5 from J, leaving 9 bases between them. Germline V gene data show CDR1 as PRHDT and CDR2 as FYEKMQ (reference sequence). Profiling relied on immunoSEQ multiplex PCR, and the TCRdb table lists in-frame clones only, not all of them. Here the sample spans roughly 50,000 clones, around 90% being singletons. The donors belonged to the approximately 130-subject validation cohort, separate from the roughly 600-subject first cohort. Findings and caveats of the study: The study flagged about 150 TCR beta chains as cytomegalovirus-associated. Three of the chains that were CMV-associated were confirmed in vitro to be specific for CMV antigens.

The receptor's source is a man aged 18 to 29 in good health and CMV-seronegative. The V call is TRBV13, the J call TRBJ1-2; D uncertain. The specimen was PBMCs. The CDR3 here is CASSLPSAYGYTF. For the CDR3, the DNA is TGTGCCAGCAGCTTACCCAGCGCTTATGGCTACACCTTC.